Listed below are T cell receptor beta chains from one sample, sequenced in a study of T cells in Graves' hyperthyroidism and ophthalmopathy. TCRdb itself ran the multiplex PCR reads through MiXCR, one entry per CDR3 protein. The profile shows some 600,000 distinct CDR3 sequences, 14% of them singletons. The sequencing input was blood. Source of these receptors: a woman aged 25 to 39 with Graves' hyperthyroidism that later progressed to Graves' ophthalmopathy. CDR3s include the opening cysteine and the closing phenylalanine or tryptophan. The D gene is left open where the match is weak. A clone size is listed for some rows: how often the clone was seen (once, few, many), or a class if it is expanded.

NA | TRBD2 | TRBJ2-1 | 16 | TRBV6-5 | TGTGCCAGCAGTTACTCGGTGGTAGCGGGAGAGGATGAGCAGTTCTTC | CASSYSVVAGEDEQFF
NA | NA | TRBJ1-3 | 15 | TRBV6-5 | TGTGCCAGCAGTTACTCGGTTGAGCCTGGAAACACCATATATTTT | CASSYSVEPGNTIYF
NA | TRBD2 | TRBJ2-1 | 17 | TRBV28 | TGTGCCAGCAGCTACCCCACTAGCGGGAGGGGATTCAATGGGCAGTTCTTC | CASSYPTSGRGFNGQFF
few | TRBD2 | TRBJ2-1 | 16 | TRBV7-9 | TGTGCCAGCAGCAGCCGTAGCGGGAGCACCTACAATGAGCAGTTCTTC | CASSSRSGSTYNEQFF
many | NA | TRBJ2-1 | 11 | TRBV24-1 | TGTGCCACCAGTGATCGCGATGAGCAGTTCTTC | CATSDRDEQFF
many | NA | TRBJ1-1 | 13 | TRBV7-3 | TGTGCCACCCGACAGTTCATGAACACTGAAGCTTTCTTT | CATRQFMNTEAFF
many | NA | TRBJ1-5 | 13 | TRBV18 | TGTGTCAGCTCACCAGGGAACAATCAGCCCCAGCATTTT | CVSSPGNNQPQHF
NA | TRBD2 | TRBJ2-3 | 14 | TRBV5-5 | TGTACCAGCAGCAACGGACTAGCCGGAGATACGCAGTATTTT | CTSSNGLAGDTQYF
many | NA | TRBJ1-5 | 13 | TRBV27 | TGTGCCAGCAGCCCCCTGGGCAATCAGCCCCAGCATTTT | CASSPLGNQPQHF
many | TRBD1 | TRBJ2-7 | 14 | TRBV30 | TGTGCCTGGAAACGTGGGACAGGACAACTCGAGCGGTACTTC | CAWKRGTGQLERYF
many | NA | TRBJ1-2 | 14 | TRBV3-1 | TGTGCCAGCAGCCAAGATGGCGCTCGCCATGGCTACACCTTC | CASSQDGARHGYTF
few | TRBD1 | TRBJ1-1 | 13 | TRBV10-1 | TGCGCCAGTAACGGACAGGCCGACACTGAAGCCTTCTTT | CASNGQADTEAFF
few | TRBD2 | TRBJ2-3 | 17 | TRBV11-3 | TGTGCCAGCAGCCGAACACTTAGCGGGGTGGGTGCAGATACGCAGTATTTT | CASSRTLSGVGADTQYF
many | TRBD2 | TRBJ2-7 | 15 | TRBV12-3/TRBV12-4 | TGTGCCAGCAGTCCCGCTAGCGGAGGAAGCTACGAGCAGTACTTC | CASSPASGGSYEQYF
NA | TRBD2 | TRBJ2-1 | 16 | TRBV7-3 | TGTGCCAGCAGCCCAATACTAGCGGGAGGGAACAATGAGCAGTTCTTC | CASSPILAGGNNEQFF
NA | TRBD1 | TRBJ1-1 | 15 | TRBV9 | TGTGTCAGCAGCGTAGCGGGACAGGAAAAGGGTGAAGCTTTCTTT | CVSSVAGQEKGEAFF
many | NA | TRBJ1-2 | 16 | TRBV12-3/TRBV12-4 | TGTGCCAGCAGCCGTTGGGAAGGGCAGGCTGGGTATGGCTACACCTTC | CASSRWEGQAGYGYTF
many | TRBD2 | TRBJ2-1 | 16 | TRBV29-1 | TGCAGCGTCCCCAGGACTAGCGAGCCGTCCTACAATGAGCAGTTCTTC | CSVPRTSEPSYNEQFF
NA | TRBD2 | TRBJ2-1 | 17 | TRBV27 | TGTGCCAGCAGTTTCATTCGACTAGCGAGCTCCTACAATGAGCAGTTCTTC | CASSFIRLASSYNEQFF
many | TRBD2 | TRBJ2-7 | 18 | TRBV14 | TGTGCCAGCAGCTTCCAGCCCCGGACTAGCGGGAGGAGTGGCGAGCAGTACTTC | CASSFQPRTSGRSGEQYF
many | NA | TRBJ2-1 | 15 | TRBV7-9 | TGTGCCAGCAGCCAGAGTGGAGCGACGGCAAATGAGCAGTTCTTC | CASSQSGATANEQFF
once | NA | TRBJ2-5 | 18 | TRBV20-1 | TGCAGTGCTAGGTGGGGGGCAGGGGGAGCCACGTACCAAGAGACCCAGTACTTC | CSARWGAGGATYQETQYF
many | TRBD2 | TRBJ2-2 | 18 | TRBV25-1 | TGTGCCAGCAGCGTTATGGTATATAGCGGGAGCGACACCGGGGAGCTGTTTTTT | CASSVMVYSGSDTGELFF
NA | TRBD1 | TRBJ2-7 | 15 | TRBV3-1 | TGTGCCAGCAGCCAAGATCTTATGACAGGGGGGGAGCAGTACTTC | CASSQDLMTGGEQYF
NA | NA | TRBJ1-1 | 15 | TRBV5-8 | TGTGCCAGCAGCTTCTTCGCAGGGAAGAGCACTGAAGCTTTCTTT | CASSFFAGKSTEAFF
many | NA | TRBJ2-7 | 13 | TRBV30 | TGTGCCTGGAGTCTCCGGCCTCCCTACGAGCAGTACTTC | CAWSLRPPYEQYF